This is a list of T cell receptor beta chains from one sample in a study of blood T cell repertoires in COVID-19. The repertoire was sequenced with immunoSEQ multiplex PCR; TCRdb's copy has only in-frame clones and lacks some. The sample lists 150,000 to 170,000 clones, approximately 85% occurring once. Sequencing was performed on peripheral blood. These receptors all come from a man in his 60s with COVID-19, enrolled during active disease. CDR3s include the opening cysteine and the closing phenylalanine or tryptophan. D genes are given only for firm matches.

d_call: NA; j_call: TRBJ2-5; v_call: TRBV19; cdr3_aa: CASKRGGMEETQYF
d_call: NA; j_call: TRBJ2-5; v_call: TRBV6-2/TRBV6-3; cdr3_aa: CASSPGLIQETQYF
d_call: TRBD2; j_call: TRBJ2-5; v_call: TRBV4-1; cdr3_aa: CASSQGGTSAQETQYF
d_call: TRBD1; j_call: TRBJ1-1; v_call: TRBV19; cdr3_aa: CASSRRDRVSQGEAFF
d_call: TRBD1; j_call: TRBJ2-7; v_call: TRBV28; cdr3_aa: CTSSHSRGRTYEQYF
d_call: NA; j_call: TRBJ1-1; v_call: TRBV4-1; cdr3_aa: CASSPAGSQNTEAFF
d_call: NA; j_call: TRBJ2-3; v_call: TRBV24-1; cdr3_aa: CATSENGARADTQYF
d_call: NA; j_call: TRBJ1-2; v_call: TRBV7-8; cdr3_aa: CASSLAYEQSHGYTF
d_call: NA; j_call: TRBJ1-1; v_call: TRBV18; cdr3_aa: CASSPNGGGTEAFF
d_call: NA; j_call: TRBJ2-1; v_call: TRBV5-4; cdr3_aa: CASSLGRTEQFF
d_call: TRBD2; j_call: TRBJ2-1; v_call: TRBV24-1; cdr3_aa: CATSDTGTSGIPNLNEQFF
d_call: NA; j_call: TRBJ2-5; v_call: TRBV27; cdr3_aa: CASSLGAWETQYF
d_call: NA; j_call: TRBJ1-2; v_call: TRBV7-2; cdr3_aa: CASSLGQGQGYTF
d_call: NA; j_call: TRBJ2-7; v_call: TRBV7-5; cdr3_aa: CARSLAQGEDYEQYF
d_call: TRBD1; j_call: TRBJ1-1; v_call: TRBV18; cdr3_aa: CASSQGVSTEAFF
d_call: NA; j_call: TRBJ2-1; v_call: TRBV7-9; cdr3_aa: CASIAAPSSYNEQFF
d_call: NA; j_call: TRBJ1-1; v_call: TRBV11-3; cdr3_aa: CASSLSDTEAFF
d_call: TRBD1; j_call: TRBJ1-3; v_call: TRBV18; cdr3_aa: CASSPLNHRQGASSGNTIYF
d_call: NA; j_call: TRBJ2-7; v_call: TRBV24-1; cdr3_aa: CATSGARQGGSYEQYF
d_call: NA; j_call: TRBJ2-2; v_call: TRBV25-1; cdr3_aa: CASSELGGVSAGELFF
d_call: NA; j_call: TRBJ2-3; v_call: TRBV4-1; cdr3_aa: CASSQGASATHGTQYF
d_call: TRBD1; j_call: TRBJ1-2; v_call: TRBV29-1; cdr3_aa: CSDRQGDGYTF
d_call: NA; j_call: TRBJ1-5; v_call: TRBV27; cdr3_aa: CASSPEGRRQPQHF
d_call: TRBD1; j_call: TRBJ2-7; v_call: TRBV6-5; cdr3_aa: CASSTGTGGFYEQYF